The T cell receptor (beta chain) under discussion was sequenced for a study of blood T cell repertoires in COVID-19. About the study: The analysed material was cDNA or gDNA that came from T cells, B-cell-depleted T cells, or PBMCs.

Here immunoSEQ multiplex PCR was the method, and the copy in TCRdb shows in-frame clones only, minus some. The sample includes about 280,000 clones, more than 75% of them seen just once. V gave up 5 bases and J gave up 16 bases; unmatched junction bases: 10. This CDR3 is built from 14 residues. In germline, CDR1 is MNHEY, CDR2 SVGAGI. V is TRBV6-5 and J is TRBJ1-6; 11 positions match TRBD1. The sequence came from a woman aged 25-40 years who had recovered from COVID-19. Sequencing was carried out using peripheral blood. CDR3 coding DNA: TGTGCCAGCAGTCCCCTGGACAGGGGGCGGACTCTCCACTTT. The encoded protein is CASSPLDRGRTLHF.